The rows below give T cell receptor beta chains drawn from one sample of a study of cytomegalovirus exposure and HLA in healthy donors. This table comes from immunoSEQ multiplex PCR, and its TCRdb copy is limited to in-frame clones, with some not included. The table records 120,000 or so clones, 80% of them present only once. The sample was PBMCs. Every receptor here comes from a female donor in good health and CMV-seronegative. Both conserved end residues are part of each CDR3. The order of the fields is J gene, clone size, D gene, V gene, CDR3 protein, CDR3 DNA. A D gene is named only where the DNA matches it firmly. Some rows mark clone size as missing; the rest say once, few, many or name a class of expanded clone.

TRBJ2-3	NA	NA	TRBV12-5	CASGTALGAVTDTQYF	TGTGCTAGTGGCACCGCCCTGGGAGCGGTCACAGATACGCAGTATTTT
TRBJ2-7	NA	NA	TRBV6-6	CASSYFSQGTYEQYF	TGTGCCAGCAGTTACTTCTCACAGGGTACCTACGAGCAGTACTTC
TRBJ1-6	NA	TRBD1	TRBV18	CASSQDRANSPLHF	TGTGCCAGCTCCCAGGACAGGGCCAATTCACCCCTCCACTTT
TRBJ2-7	once	TRBD1	TRBV7-9	CASSAQAGGYEQYF	TGTGCCAGCAGCGCACAAGCAGGGGGCTACGAGCAGTACTTC
TRBJ2-3	NA	NA	TRBV7-9	CASSFDRGSTDTQYF	TGTGCCAGCAGCTTCGATAGGGGTTCCACAGATACGCAGTATTTT
TRBJ2-1	NA	NA	TRBV5-8	CASSGQRGSSYNEQFF	TGTGCCAGCAGCGGTCAAAGGGGAAGCTCCTACAATGAGCAGTTCTTC
TRBJ2-5	NA	TRBD1	TRBV6-5	CASSPTGGVQETQYF	TGTGCCAGCAGTCCGACAGGGGGCGTGCAAGAGACCCAGTACTTC
TRBJ2-7	NA	TRBD1	TRBV27	CASSPNEGGKYEQYF	TGTGCCAGCAGTCCAAACGAAGGGGGCAAATACGAGCAGTACTTC
TRBJ2-4	NA	NA	TRBV6-5	CASSYSSRGGIQYF	TGTGCCAGCAGTTACTCGAGCAGGGGCGGCATTCAGTACTTC
TRBJ2-7	NA	NA	TRBV11-2	CASSLRDNGASRYF	TGTGCCAGCAGCCTCCGGGACAATGGGGCCAGTAGGTACTTC
TRBJ1-4	NA	NA	TRBV15	CATSRGAGDREKLFF	TGTGCCACCAGCAGAGGAGCAGGGGACCGGGAAAAACTGTTTTTT
TRBJ1-4	NA	TRBD1	TRBV9	CASSVVPTGQVEKLFF	TGTGCCAGCAGCGTGGTCCCGACAGGGCAAGTTGAAAAACTGTTTTTT
TRBJ2-5	NA	NA	TRBV28	CASRLLRDTQETQYF	TGTGCCAGCAGACTCCTCCGGGATACCCAAGAGACCCAGTACTTC
TRBJ2-1	NA	NA	TRBV5-1	CASSLAGGTYNEQFF	TGCGCCAGCAGCTTGGCCGGGGGAACCTACAATGAGCAGTTCTTC
TRBJ2-5	NA	TRBD2	TRBV7-3	CASSPKAVGLAGGETQYF	TGTGCCAGCAGCCCTAAAGCCGTGGGACTAGCGGGGGGAGAGACCCAGTACTTC
TRBJ2-1	NA	TRBD1	TRBV18	CASSPLGQAYNEQFF	TGTGCCAGCTCACCCCTGGGACAGGCCTACAATGAGCAGTTCTTC
TRBJ2-6	NA	NA	TRBV21-1	CASSPRGGRANVLTF	TGTGCCAGCAGCCCCCGGGGAGGAAGGGCCAACGTCCTGACTTTC
TRBJ2-3	NA	TRBD2	TRBV7-3	CASSLIAIRSGTGTDTQYF	TGTGCCAGCAGCTTAATAGCGATCCGTAGCGGGACTGGCACAGATACGCAGTATTTT
TRBJ1-2	NA	NA	TRBV19	CASSIGGGGYTF	TGTGCCAGTAGTATTGGAGGAGGTGGCTACACCTTC
TRBJ2-2	NA	NA	TRBV13	CASSPKQGSGELFF	TGTGCCAGCAGCCCTAAACAGGGTTCCGGGGAGCTGTTTTTT
TRBJ2-1	NA	NA	TRBV4-1	CASSPTRRSSYNEQFF	TGCGCCAGCAGCCCCACCCGTAGGAGCTCCTACAATGAGCAGTTCTTC
TRBJ2-7	NA	TRBD2	TRBV7-8	CASSLASGTSYEQYF	TGTGCCAGCAGCTTAGCTAGCGGGACGTCCTACGAGCAGTACTTC
TRBJ2-7	few	TRBD1	TRBV27	CASKGAGYEQYF	TGTGCCAGCAAGGGGGCAGGATACGAGCAGTACTTC
TRBJ2-1	NA	NA	TRBV14	CASSRDYTEQFF	TGTGCCAGCAGCCGCGATTATACCGAGCAGTTCTTC
TRBJ2-7	NA	TRBD1	TRBV19	CASSSWDRLYEQYF	TGTGCCAGTAGCTCATGGGACAGGCTGTACGAGCAGTACTTC
TRBJ2-7	few	TRBD2	TRBV5-6	CASSLEGLAGNYEQYF	TGTGCCAGCAGCTTGGAGGGACTAGCGGGAAACTACGAGCAGTACTTC
TRBJ1-6	once	TRBD1	TRBV18	CASSQNGQGNSPLHF	TGTGCCAGCTCACAAAACGGACAGGGGAATTCACCCCTCCACTTT
TRBJ2-5	NA	TRBD2	TRBV6-5	CAVTGGGGETQYF	TGTGCCGTCACGGGGGGGGGCGGGGAGACCCAGTACTTC
TRBJ2-1	NA	TRBD1	TRBV5-3	CARSTETGFRSYNEQFF	TGTGCCAGAAGCACCGAGACAGGGTTTAGGTCCTACAATGAGCAGTTCTTC
TRBJ2-1	NA	TRBD2	TRBV7-3	CASSWGLAGVNEQFF	TGTGCCAGCAGCTGGGGACTAGCGGGAGTTAATGAGCAGTTCTTC
TRBJ2-3	NA	TRBD2	TRBV11-2	CASSRGGISTDTQYF	TGTGCCAGCAGCCGCGGGGGGATAAGCACAGATACGCAGTATTTT
TRBJ2-7	NA	TRBD2	TRBV6-5	CASSEGRESNEQYF	TGTGCCAGCAGTGAAGGGCGGGAGTCCAACGAGCAGTACTTC
TRBJ2-7	once	NA	TRBV5-1	CASSLPGYEQYF	TGCGCCAGCAGCTTACCAGGGTACGAGCAGTACTTC
TRBJ2-7	NA	TRBD1	TRBV2	CASSGQGPPYEQYF	TGTGCCAGCAGTGGACAGGGGCCCCCCTACGAGCAGTACTTC
TRBJ2-5	NA	NA	TRBV5-6	CASSYWTEETQYF	TGTGCCAGCAGCTACTGGACAGAAGAGACCCAGTACTTC
TRBJ1-2	once	NA	TRBV2	CASSKDRTNYGYTF	TGTGCCAGCAGCAAGGACAGAACTAACTATGGCTACACCTTC
TRBJ1-5	few	TRBD1	TRBV6-4	CANFSPGQGKKQPQHF	TGTGCCAACTTTTCTCCGGGACAGGGGAAGAAGCAGCCCCAGCATTTT
TRBJ1-5	NA	NA	TRBV7-8	CASSLAGGINQPQHF	TGTGCCAGCAGCTTAGCGGGGGGGATCAATCAGCCCCAGCATTTT
TRBJ1-2	NA	NA	TRBV5-1	CASSSGREPNLYYGYTF	TGCGCCAGCAGCTCCGGACGGGAGCCAAATTTATACTATGGCTACACCTTC
TRBJ1-5	few	TRBD1	TRBV10-2	CASSERQPGQGVGPQHF	TGCGCCAGCAGTGAGCGGCAACCGGGACAGGGGGTAGGGCCCCAGCATTTT
TRBJ2-2	NA	TRBD2	TRBV11-2	CASSVLTSGWGGTGELFF	TGTGCCAGCAGCGTCCTTACTAGCGGGTGGGGGGGCACCGGGGAGCTGTTTTTT
TRBJ1-1	NA	NA	TRBV6-1	CASSVSPTGNTEAFF	TGTGCCAGCAGTGTCAGTCCGACAGGGAACACTGAAGCTTTCTTT
TRBJ2-5	NA	NA	TRBV5-6	CASSLQRGGQETQYF	TGTGCCAGCAGCTTGCAGCGAGGGGGCCAAGAGACCCAGTACTTC
TRBJ1-4	NA	TRBD1	TRBV5-4	CASSFSGTGERSREKLFF	TGTGCCAGCAGCTTTTCCGGGACAGGGGAACGATCTAGGGAAAAACTGTTTTTT
TRBJ2-1	NA	TRBD2	TRBV7-3	CASSLIGASGIYNEQFF	TGTGCCAGCAGCTTAATCGGGGCTAGCGGTATTTACAATGAGCAGTTCTTC
TRBJ1-5	NA	NA	TRBV18	CASQGVAGQPQHF	TGTGCCAGCCAAGGCGTCGCGGGTCAGCCCCAGCATTTT
TRBJ2-1	NA	TRBD2	TRBV6-4	CASSSGGASNEQFF	TGTGCCAGCAGTAGCGGGGGGGCCAGCAATGAGCAGTTCTTC